These T cell receptor beta chains were read from a single sample in a study of shared clonotypes between healthy human individuals. Clones were read by immunoSEQ multiplex PCR, and TCRdb kept only the in-frame ones, dropping some. The repertoire consists of about 510,000 clones, with approximately 95% occurring once and the leading ten covering 0.05% to 0.07%. The material sequenced was naive CD4+ T cells sorted from blood. Receptors were obtained from a woman aged 25 to 39 in good health. Both conserved end residues are trimmed from each CDR3.

TRBJ2-7,TRBV9,ASSPRTGGSYEQY
TRBJ2-1,TRBV7-9,ASSLAGVEQF
TRBJ2-3,TRBV6-6,ASSYEGGPDTQY
TRBJ2-2,TRBV28,ASSLPGTVRRTGELF
TRBJ1-4,TRBV7-9,ASSLRQAPNEKLF
TRBJ1-4,TRBV5-6,ASSLMNEKLF
TRBJ2-3,TRBV9,ASSVDGLADFTDTQY
TRBJ2-3,TRBV5-1,ASSSALDTQY
TRBJ2-6,TRBV15,ATSPRGRGANVLT
TRBJ1-2,TRBV6-5,ATYLSPGYT
TRBJ1-1,TRBV28,ASSFSPGTLNTEAF
TRBJ1-5,TRBV28,ASSFNQGRQPQH
TRBJ2-2,TRBV9,ASSVDGGLNTGELF
TRBJ2-2,TRBV4-2,ASSREGGRNTGELF
TRBJ2-3,TRBV19,ASRSRTGKVDTQY
TRBJ1-3,TRBV6-1,ASKPGTGPGNTIY
TRBJ2-7,TRBV6-5,ASSYARGVTYEQY
TRBJ1-5,TRBV7-3,ASSSGTGSRYSNQPQH
TRBJ2-5,TRBV7-2,ASSQLGGATETQY
TRBJ2-7,TRBV2,ASGGIYEQY
TRBJ2-5,TRBV5-8,ASSPWAGQETQY
TRBJ2-3,TRBV2,ASSESLGLTDTQY
TRBJ2-7,TRBV2,ASSVIRVRYEQY
TRBJ1-1,TRBV18,ASSPGNTGFSEAF
TRBJ1-3,TRBV29-1,SVLSGIHSGNTIY
TRBJ2-7,TRBV5-5,ASSLRTGLSYEQY
TRBJ2-7,TRBV25-1,ASSGWPYEQY
TRBJ1-5,TRBV19,ASRRTSNQPQH
TRBJ2-1,TRBV5-6,ASLSPGQGDNEQF
TRBJ2-7,TRBV28,ASSGVKLGSIYEQY
TRBJ2-2,TRBV6-5,ASRGLAANTGELF
TRBJ1-1,TRBV19,ASSIVAGIEAF
TRBJ2-1,TRBV7-9,ASSLTTTEQF
TRBJ2-5,TRBV23-1,ASSRPGHQETQY
TRBJ2-7,TRBV5-1,ASSSATSGMASHSYEQY
TRBJ2-1,TRBV2,ASGRGTSGNNEQF
TRBJ2-5,TRBV14,ASSPTRGETQY
TRBJ2-7,TRBV6-1,ASSEWGEQY
TRBJ2-2,TRBV7-9,ASSSGQPTGELF
TRBJ2-7,TRBV7-9,ASSSHYEQY
TRBJ1-1,TRBV19,ASSIGHRGTEAF
TRBJ2-3,TRBV11-2,ASSLRLAESTDTQY
TRBJ2-7,TRBV5-1,ASSLVVGRGEQY